This passage covers 11 T cell receptor beta chains from one sample sequenced in a study of beta chain features in type 1 diabetes. Of the isolated RNA, all was reverse transcribed, and so the sequenced material was expressed TCRB transcripts. The table came from immunoSEQ multiplex PCR; TCRdb's copy has only in-frame clones and leaves some out. The data hold 300,000 to 450,000 clones, with around 13% observed a single time. Sample: naive CD4+ T cells from blood. The receptors derive from a man aged 18-30 years in good health.

The chain carries TRBV18 and TRBJ2-1; weak D call: TRBD2 (6 bases). This CDR3 has 13 amino acids. In germline, CDR1 is KGHSH, CDR2 LQKENI. V lost 5 bases and J lost 14, with 19 bases in between. In DNA, the CDR3 is TGTGCCAGCTCATCGGGCAACGGCGGGGTTGAGTTCTTC. Translation: CASSSGNGGVEFF.

This clone was recorded a few times. The V and J genes are TRBV7-3 and TRBJ2-7; a weak D match, TRBD2 (6 bases). Germline lookup yields CDR1 SGHTA and CDR2 FQGTGA. V was pared by 5 bases and J by 1 base, with 9 bases between. This CDR3 is 13 amino acids long. Here the CDR3 DNA reads TGTGCCAGCAGCGCCGGGAGTTCCTACGAGCAGTACTTC. Protein sequence: CASSAGSSYEQYF.

The table lists this clone with a few counts. The chain carries TRBV9 and TRBJ2-2; 7 bases map to TRBD1. Germline V gene lookup returns CDR1 SGDLS and CDR2 YYNGEE. V was pared by 1 base and J by 3 bases, with 3 bases of the junction left unmatched. CDR3 length: 15 amino acids. This chain's CDR3 is CASSVSDRDTGELFF. CDR3 coding DNA: TGTGCCAGCAGCGTATCCGACAGGGACACCGGGGAGCTGTTTTTT.

The chain recombines TRBV18 with TRBJ2-7; no clear D gene. CDR1 and CDR2 (germline): KGHSH, LQKENI. Trimming removed 3 bases at V and 2 bases at J, with 11 bases between. CDR3 length: 14 amino acids. CDR3 coding DNA: TGTGCCAGCTCACCGGGTCGAGGCCCCTACGAGCAGTACTTC. Translating gives CASSPGRGPYEQYF.

Many counts were recorded for this clone. The sample carries other DNA sequences with the same CDR3. This rearrangement joins TRBV7-9 to TRBJ2-7, with D perhaps TRBD1 (5 bases). The CDR3 spans 12 residues. V was clipped by 2 bases and J by 3 bases, with 5 bases between them. Germline V CDR1 and CDR2: SEHNR, FQNEAQ (reference sequence). This CDR3 is CASSLQGYEQYF. CDR3 DNA: TGTGCCAGCAGCTTACAGGGCTACGAGCAGTACTTC.

This chain uses TRBV7-3 with TRBJ2-1; TRBD1 matches 9 bases. CDR1 and CDR2 from the germline V gene are SGHTA and FQGTGA. This CDR3 has 13 amino acids. With V trimmed by 5 bases and J by 13 bases, 9 bases remained unmatched. CDR3 nucleotides: TGTGCCAGCAGCGTACCGGGACAGGGAATTCAGTTCTTC. Translated: CASSVPGQGIQFF.

This clone was seen a handful of times. The V call is TRBV7-9, the J call TRBJ1-3; TRBD1 matches 10 bases. CDR3 length equals 16 residues. Germline V lookup: CDR1 SEHNR, CDR2 FQNEAQ (reference sequence). V was pared by 3 bases and J by 1 base, with 3 bases of the junction left unmatched. CDR3 bases: TGTGCCAGCAGCTTCGGACAGGGGGGTTCTGGAAACACCATATATTTT. It codes for CASSFGQGGSGNTIYF.

The chain carries TRBV7-2 and TRBJ1-1; unclear D gene. CDR3 size: 16 residues. Germline CDR1 and CDR2: SGHTA and FQGNSA. V was shortened by 5 bases and J by 2 bases, with 18 bases between the two germline ends. The CDR3 sequence: CASSVDGQLKNTEAFF. CDR3 DNA sequence: TGTGCCAGCAGCGTAGATGGGCAGCTGAAAAACACTGAAGCTTTCTTT.

This clone has only a few counts. The chain uses TRBV30 and TRBJ1-2; D call uncertain. Germline V gene data show CDR1 as GTSNPN and CDR2 as SVGIG (reference sequence). Trimming stripped 5 bases from V and 1 base from J, with 8 bases between. CDR3 length: 12 residues. The CDR3 sequence is CAWSTVNYGYTF. The CDR3 nucleotides read TGTGCCTGGTCGACTGTTAACTATGGCTACACCTTC.

For this clone: Additional DNA sequences in this sample encode the identical CDR3. V is TRBV28 and J is TRBJ2-7; TRBD1 aligns across 9 bases. Per germline, CDR1 MDHEN and CDR2 SYDVKM. The V segment lost 3 bases and the J segment 0 bases; nucleotides outside the gene matches: 3. The CDR3 length is 15 residues. The CDR3 DNA reads as TGTGCCAGCAGTTTGGACAGGGGTTCCTCCTACGAGCAGTACTTC. Amino acids: CASSLDRGSSYEQYF.

The V gene is TRBV7-3, the J gene TRBJ2-1; 9 bases map to TRBD2. The CDR3 is made up of 17 amino acids. Germline V gives CDR1 SGHTA, CDR2 FQGTGA. V shed 1 base, J shed 3 bases, and the junction held 7 bases outside the gene matches. The CDR3: CASSLRELAGGYNEQFF. The CDR3 DNA reads as TGTGCCAGCAGCTTAAGGGAACTAGCGGGCGGCTACAATGAGCAGTTCTTC.